Listed here are 8 T cell receptor beta chains from one sample, sequenced in a study of blood T cell repertoires in COVID-19. TCRdb's table, derived via immunoSEQ multiplex PCR, lists solely in-frame clones and lacks some. The data show about 190,000 clones, roughly 89% seen once. The sequenced material came from PBMCs or T cells enriched from blood (not recorded which). The source is a woman younger than 45 who had been exposed to COVID-19.

The rearrangement links TRBV2 to TRBJ1-5; 8 nucleotides line up with TRBD1. The germline CDR1 and CDR2 sequences are SNHLY and FYNNEI. The J segment lost 3 bases and the V segment lost 6 bases, leaving 4 bases of the junction unmatched. This CDR3 comprises 14 residues. The CDR3: CASSPRGLNQPQHF. DNA of the CDR3: TGTGCCAGCAGCCCCAGGGGGCTCAATCAGCCCCAGCATTTT.

CDR3 DNA: TGTGCCAGCAGTGAGGGGACAGGGAGGGAGCAGTACTTC. Encoded protein: CASSEGTGREQYF. This chain connects TRBV2 to TRBJ2-7, with 9 bases lining up with TRBD1. Germline lookup yields CDR1 SNHLY and CDR2 FYNNEI. CDR3 length equals 13 residues. Trimming took 3 bases from V and 7 from J; bases not matched to a gene: 4. The full variable domain, in which reference TRBV2 and TRBJ2-7 provide the parts outside the CDR3, is EPEVTQTPSHQVTQMGQEVILRCVPISNHLYFYWYRQILGQKVEFLVSFYNNEISEKSEIFDDQFSVERPDGSNFTLKIRSTKLEDSAMYFCASSEGTGREQYFGPGTRLTVT.

The rearrangement uses TRBV27 and TRBJ1-6; D uncertain. Germline V gene lookup returns CDR1 MNHEY and CDR2 SMNVEV (reference sequence). V lost 1 base to trimming and J lost 4 bases, with 11 bases between them. This CDR3 spans 16 amino acids. The CDR3 loop reads CASSLLAVSYNSPLHF. In DNA form, the CDR3 reads TGTGCCAGCAGTTTATTGGCGGTTTCGTATAATTCACCCCTCCACTTT.

The V and J genes are TRBV3-1 (or the pseudogene TRBV3-2) and TRBJ2-7, with D possibly TRBD1 on 6 matching bases. CDR1 is LGHDT, CDR2 YNNKEL, per germline (reference sequence). V lost 4 bases and J 1 base, leaving 14 bases between the germline ends. There are 15 residues in the CDR3. CDR3 bases: TGTGCCAGCAGCCCCGGTCCAGGGGCATCCTACGAGCAGTACTTC. It is translated as CASSPGPGASYEQYF.

The chain couples TRBV19 to TRBJ1-4, with 7 bases matching TRBD1. Per the germline V gene, CDR1 is LNHDA and CDR2 is SQIVND (reference sequence). V lost 2 bases to trimming and J lost 14 bases; unmatched junction nucleotides: 5. The CDR3 runs 12 residues. In DNA, the CDR3 is TGTGCCAGTAGTATAATGCGGGACAGCCTGTTTTTT. Translated: CASSIMRDSLFF.

The chain uses TRBV9 and TRBJ2-7; TRBD2 is a possible D gene (6 bases). V was pared by 9 bases and J by 4 bases, with 17 bases between. This CDR3 is built from 13 residues. Germline lookup yields CDR1 SGDLS and CDR2 YYNGEE. The CDR3 sequence is CAIQGWAGYEQYF. The CDR3 nucleotides are TGTGCCATTCAGGGTTGGGCGGGGTACGAGCAGTACTTC. Full variable domain (missing parts from reference TRBV9 and TRBJ2-7): DSGVTQTPKHLITATGQRVTLRCSPRSGDLSVYWYQQSLDQGLQFLIQYYNGEERAKGNILERFSAQQFPDLHSELNLSSLELGDSALYFCAIQGWAGYEQYFGPGTRLTVT.

This clone has only a few counts. The chain carries TRBV14 and TRBJ1-6; 9 bases fit TRBD1. The ends lost 2 bases at V and 9 bases at J; junction bases unmatched: 8. The CDR3 runs to 16 residues. CDR1 and CDR2 from the germline V gene are SGHDN and FVKESK. The CDR3 coding sequence is TGTGCCAGCAGCCAAACCGGGGACAGGGTGGGTTCACCCCTCCACTTT. Protein sequence: CASSQTGDRVGSPLHF. The variable domain in full, completed from reference TRBV14 and TRBJ1-6, reads EAGVTQFPSHSVIEKGQTVTLRCDPISGHDNLYWYRRVMGKEIKFLLHFVKESKQDESGMPNNRFLAERTGGTYSTLKVQPAELEDSGVYFCASSQTGDRVGSPLHFGNGTRLTVT.

This clone was detected only a few times. This rearrangement joins TRBV7-8 to TRBJ1-1; D perhaps matches TRBD1 (6 bases). Germline CDR1 reads SGHVS; CDR2 reads FQNEAQ. The CDR3 runs to 15 residues. V lost 5 bases and J lost 2, with 15 bases in between. As DNA, the CDR3 is TGTGCCAGCAGCCCGGGAGGACAGACTAACACTGAAGCTTTCTTT. This codes for CASSPGGQTNTEAFF.